Listed here are 18 T cell receptor beta chains from one sample, sequenced in a study of blood T cell repertoires in COVID-19. The protocol was immunoSEQ multiplex PCR, while the TCRdb copy is restricted to in-frame clones and leaves out a portion. Of around 130,000 clones listed, approximately 80% are singletons. The sample consisted of peripheral blood. Receptors were obtained from a human donor in a cohort sampled during active COVID-19.

This clone showed up just a few times. The chain carries TRBV28 and TRBJ2-7; D is unresolved. There are 12 residues in the CDR3. V shed 6 bases and J shed 3 bases, with 9 bases lying between them. Germline CDR1 MDHEN, CDR2 SYDVKM. The CDR3 loop is CASSAAFYEQYF. In nucleotides, the CDR3 is TGTGCCAGCAGCGCTGCGTTCTACGAGCAGTACTTC.

A few counts support this clone. This chain links TRBV28 with TRBJ1-1; 9 bases line up with TRBD1. CDR1 is MDHEN, CDR2 SYDVKM, per germline. The ends lost 8 bases at V and 3 bases at J; junction bases unmatched: 4. This CDR3 is built from 13 residues. DNA for the CDR3: TGTGCCAGCCTGGGACAGGGACACACTGAAGCTTTCTTT. Translation gives CASLGQGHTEAFF.

The chain recombines TRBV6-5 with TRBJ2-7; 12 nucleotides align to TRBD2. The V gene end was trimmed by 7 bases and the J gene end by 4 bases; junction bases not matched to a gene: 8. Germline CDR1 is MNHEY and CDR2 is SVGAGI. CDR3 length: 15 amino acids. CDR3 in DNA: TGTGCCAGCACCCGAGGGACTAGCGGGTTATACGAGCAGTACTTC. It is translated as CASTRGTSGLYEQYF.

This chain uses TRBV7-9 with TRBJ2-7, with 11 bases that match TRBD1. V was pared by 4 bases and J by 2 bases, with 7 bases of the junction left unmatched. The CDR3 has 16 amino acids. Germline V gives CDR1 SEHNR, CDR2 FQNEAQ (reference sequence). Here the CDR3 DNA reads TGTGCCAGCAGCTCCGCCCCGGGACAGGGGGCCTACGAGCAGTACTTC. Encoded protein: CASSSAPGQGAYEQYF.

The V gene is TRBV11-2, the J gene TRBJ2-7; the match to TRBD2 covers 11 bases. The CDR3 is made up of 16 amino acids. The J segment lost 3 bases and the V segment lost 5 bases, leaving 9 bases of the junction unmatched. Germline V lookup: CDR1 SGHAT, CDR2 FQNNGV. CDR3 loop: CASSILGTSGYYEQYF. The CDR3 nucleotides read TGTGCCAGCAGCATCCTCGGGACTAGCGGTTACTACGAGCAGTACTTC.

The rearrangement uses TRBV13 and TRBJ1-2; TRBD1 aligns across 10 bases. Per the germline V gene, CDR1 is PRHDT and CDR2 is FYEKMQ (reference sequence). V was pared by 7 bases and J by 4 bases, with 9 bases of the junction left unmatched. The CDR3 contains 15 residues. CDR3 nucleotides: TGTGCCAGCACTTGGCTGACAGGGGGCGTCTATGGCTACACCTTC. It is translated as CASTWLTGGVYGYTF. The full variable domain, in which reference TRBV13 and TRBJ1-2 provide the parts outside the CDR3, is AAGVIQSPRHLIKEKRETATLKCYPIPRHDTVYWYQQGPGQDPQFLISFYEKMQSDKGSIPDRFSAQQFSDYHSELNMSSLELGDSALYFCASTWLTGGVYGYTFGSGTRLTVV.

The CDR3 sequence: CASSPLTGSYEQYF. CDR3 sequence (DNA): TGTGCCAGCAGTCCCCTAACGGGTAGCTACGAGCAGTACTTC. The rearrangement links TRBV27 to TRBJ2-7; D remains ambiguous. The CDR3 spans 14 residues. The germline V gene has CDR1 MNHEY and CDR2 SMNVEV (reference sequence). Trimming left V 5 bases short and J 3 bases short, with 14 bases between.

The V and J genes are TRBV3-1 (or the pseudogene TRBV3-2) and TRBJ2-7, with 7 bases fitting TRBD2. CDR1 is LGHDT and CDR2 is YNNKEL in the germline V gene (reference sequence). V was clipped by 4 bases and J by 0 bases; unmatched bases: 3. The CDR3 contains 14 residues. The CDR3 loop reads CASSRGSSSYEQYF. The CDR3 bases are TGTGCCAGCAGCCGCGGGAGTAGCTCCTACGAGCAGTACTTC.

This clone was detected once. V usage is TRBV6-1 and J usage is TRBJ2-5, with 10 bases matching TRBD2. Germline V gene lookup returns CDR1 MNHNS and CDR2 SASEGT. The trim removed 2 bases at V and 3 bases at J, leaving 9 bases unmatched. The CDR3 runs 17 residues. The CDR3 spells CASSEWGAGGPEETQYF. CDR3 coding DNA: TGTGCCAGCAGTGAATGGGGAGCGGGAGGGCCCGAAGAGACCCAGTACTTC.

The J gene is TRBJ2-2, the V gene TRBV10-2; D is unclear. The germline V and J ends were trimmed by 3 bases and 4 bases, with 6 bases remaining between them. Germline V gene data show CDR1 as WSHSY and CDR2 as SAAADI. The CDR3 runs 13 residues. The CDR3 sequence: CASSDYSTGELFF. In DNA, the CDR3 is TGCGCCAGCAGTGATTACTCCACCGGGGAGCTGTTTTTT.

This clone was counted between two and nine times. As DNA, the CDR3 is TGTGCCAGCTCACCCCGAACGGGGGGTAGCGATTCACCCCTCCACTTT. Translated: CASSPRTGGSDSPLHF. The chain recombines TRBV18 with TRBJ1-6; TRBD1 might be the D (5 bases). The CDR3 contains 16 residues. The germline V and J ends were trimmed by 3 bases and 8 bases, with 17 bases remaining between them. Germline V gene data show CDR1 as KGHSH and CDR2 as LQKENI.

This clone was recorded a few times. CDR3 sequence reads: CASSRGGGDGMNTEAFF. The CDR3 DNA reads as TGTGCCAGCAGCAGGGGCGGTGGGGATGGAATGAACACTGAAGCTTTCTTT. The V and J genes are TRBV5-8 and TRBJ1-1, with D tentatively TRBD1 (5 bases). The V gene's germline CDR1 is SGHTS and CDR2 YDEGEE. V was pared by 4 bases and J by 0 bases, with 19 bases between. The CDR3 loop spans 17 amino acids.

The genes are TRBV28 and TRBJ1-5; D is undetermined. CDR3 length: 14 amino acids. V shed 2 bases and J shed 11 bases, with 16 bases lying between them. Looked up from germline, CDR1 is MDHEN and CDR2 is SYDVKM. CDR3 nucleotide sequence: TGTGCCAGCAGTTTAGTACATACAATCGAAGCCCAGCATTTT. Protein product: CASSLVHTIEAQHF.

This clone appeared once. The chain joins TRBV6-1 to TRBJ2-4; 8 bases are a match to TRBD1. The germline CDR1 and CDR2 sequences are MNHNS and SASEGT. This CDR3 comprises 15 residues. V dropped 7 bases and J dropped 0; count of bases not matched to a gene: 5. CDR3 in amino acids: CASKHRGEAKNIQYF. The DNA for the CDR3 is TGTGCCAGCAAACACAGGGGGGAAGCCAAAAACATTCAGTACTTC.

This clone occurred a few times. The V call is TRBV4-1, the J call TRBJ1-1, with a tentative D call TRBD1 (5 bases). Germline CDR1 is MGHRA and CDR2 is YSYEKL. Deletions cut 6 bases from V and 7 bases from J, with 18 bases between. The length of the CDR3 is 14 residues. The CDR3 is CASRGEGSGLEAFF. The DNA of the CDR3 is TGCGCCAGCAGAGGGGAGGGTTCTGGGCTTGAAGCTTTCTTT.

This sequence joins TRBV14 and TRBJ2-7, with a possible D match to TRBD1 (5 bases). CDR1 and CDR2 from the germline V gene are SGHDN and FVKESK. V was clipped by 0 bases and J by 2 bases, with 11 bases between them. The CDR3 covers 15 residues. The CDR3 nucleotides read TGTGCCAGCAGCCAAGATCCGGCAGGGCCCTACGAGCAGTACTTC. Translating gives CASSQDPAGPYEQYF.

The chain uses TRBV3-1 (or the pseudogene TRBV3-2) and TRBJ1-2; 7 nucleotides match TRBD1. CDR1 and CDR2 from the germline V gene are LGHDT and YNNKEL (reference sequence). The CDR3 length is 21 residues. J was trimmed by 3 bases and V by 0 bases; bases with no gene match: 22. DNA for the CDR3: TGTGCCAGCAGCCAAGACTACCGTCGGGATTGGACAGGCGGTCGAGACTATGGCTACACCTTC. Amino acid sequence: CASSQDYRRDWTGGRDYGYTF.

This clone was seen once. The V and J genes are TRBV7-8 and TRBJ1-6, with D unresolved. CDR1 and CDR2 (germline): SGHVS, FQNEAQ. The CDR3 consists of 14 residues. V was trimmed by 6 bases and J by 1 base, leaving 7 bases between them. The CDR3 protein is CASRAGSYNSPLHF. The CDR3 DNA reads as TGTGCCAGCAGGGCCGGGTCCTATAATTCACCCCTCCACTTT.